The 31 T cell receptor beta chains reported below all come from one sample, sequenced in a study of CD8 T cells in ankylosing spondylitis. TCRdb independently ran MiXCR on the 5' RACE reads; one entry per CDR3 protein. The repertoire holds more than 25,000 distinct CDR3 sequences, with 5% to 5.5% as singletons. The source material was blood, either unsorted or a sorted T cell fraction (not recorded which). Receptors were obtained from a female donor with ankylosing spondylitis or in good health (not recorded which).

This clonotype has a count of ten or more. V is TRBV9 and J is TRBJ2-3; no reliable D call. The CDR3 length is 21 residues. V was trimmed by 4 bases and J by 0 bases, leaving 30 bases between them. CDR1 is SGDLS and CDR2 is YYNGEE in the germline V gene. DNA for the CDR3: TGTGCCAGCAGCCTCACCTCCTCCGGGCGAACCTCCTACATTAGCACAGATACGCAGTATTTT. This sequence encodes CASSLTSSGRTSYISTDTQYF. Full variable domain (rest looked up from reference TRBV9 and TRBJ2-3): DSGVTQTPKHLITATGQRVTLRCSPRSGDLSVYWYQQSLDQGLQFLIQYYNGEERAKGNILERFSAQQFPDLHSELNLSSLELGDSALYFCASSLTSSGRTSYISTDTQYFGPGTRLTVL.

This clonotype is medium-sized (0.01 to 0.1%) within its sample. The CDR3 coding sequence is TGTGCCAGCCGCCCGGGACAGGAAGGAATCGGCTACACCTTC. Amino acid sequence: CASRPGQEGIGYTF. The gene calls are TRBV9 and TRBJ1-2; TRBD1 aligns across 8 bases. The V and J ends lost 7 bases and 8 bases, in that order; junction bases with no gene match: 13. Per the germline V gene, CDR1 is SGDLS and CDR2 is YYNGEE. The CDR3 sequence is 14 residues long.

The table lists this clonotype with a few counts. This rearrangement joins TRBV9 to TRBJ2-1; no clear D gene. Germline loops: CDR1 SGDLS, CDR2 YYNGEE. Between the trimmed V and J ends, which lost 0 bases and 0 bases, there was a span of 16 bases. The CDR3 sequence is 18 residues long. CDR3 protein: CASSVASGLPSSYNEQFF. In DNA, the CDR3 is TGTGCCAGCAGCGTAGCGTCGGGCCTGCCGAGCTCCTACAATGAGCAGTTCTTC.

The chain carries TRBV9 and TRBJ2-1, with 14 positions matching TRBD2. With V trimmed by 2 bases and J by 10 bases, 8 bases remained unmatched. CDR1 is SGDLS, CDR2 YYNGEE, per germline. This CDR3 is built from 16 residues. The CDR3 DNA follows: TGTGCCAGCAGCGTCCCCGGGACTAGCGGGAGTGGCGAGCAGTTCTTC. It encodes CASSVPGTSGSGEQFF.

This clonotype was seen at least ten times. The V and J genes are TRBV9 and TRBJ2-3; D remains ambiguous. This CDR3 is 15 amino acids long. The germline CDR1 and CDR2 sequences are SGDLS and YYNGEE. V dropped 4 bases and J dropped 1 base, with 13 bases sitting between them. As DNA, the CDR3 is TGTGCCAGCAGCCGGTGGGGTGACGGCACAGATACGCAGTATTTT. It yields the protein CASSRWGDGTDTQYF.

This clonotype came up a few times. V is TRBV9 and J is TRBJ2-1, with 11 bases identical to TRBD2. The germline V gene has CDR1 SGDLS and CDR2 YYNGEE. The CDR3 runs to 19 residues. Trimming removed 0 bases from V and 0 bases from J; junction bases left unmatched: 8. CDR3 sequence: CASSVGGTSGWISYNEQFF. CDR3 DNA: TGTGCCAGCAGCGTAGGGGGGACTAGCGGTTGGATCTCCTACAATGAGCAGTTCTTC.

This clonotype has ten or more counts. The chain has TRBV9 and TRBJ2-7; 12 bases are shared with TRBD1. V trimming: 3 bases; J trimming: 7 bases; junction bases outside the gene matches: 5. The CDR3 contains 14 residues. Germline assignment: CDR1 SGDLS and CDR2 YYNGEE. CDR3 amino acids: CASSAGQGAGEQYF. The DNA for the CDR3 is TGTGCCAGCAGCGCGGGACAGGGGGCGGGGGAGCAGTACTTC.

This clonotype was seen repeatedly, ten times or more. The chain combines TRBV9 with TRBJ2-3; 8 nucleotides match TRBD2. CDR1 is SGDLS, CDR2 YYNGEE, per germline. Germline trimming cut 4 bases from V and 3 bases from J; bases unmatched to any gene: 10. CDR3 size: 16 residues. CDR3 DNA sequence: TGTGCCAGCAGCCCCCAAACTAGCGGAGCTACAGATACGCAGTATTTT. It is translated as CASSPQTSGATDTQYF.

By share, this clonotype counts as medium-sized. V usage is TRBV9 and J usage is TRBJ2-1; D remains ambiguous. The V end was cut by 0 bases, the J end by 2 bases, with 12 bases between. Germline CDR1 reads SGDLS; CDR2 reads YYNGEE. The CDR3 loop spans 16 amino acids. CDR3 in amino acids: CASSVGPTGTYNEQFF. CDR3 bases: TGTGCCAGCAGCGTAGGCCCTACTGGGACCTACAATGAGCAGTTCTTC.

This clonotype was detected ten times or more. This chain links TRBV9 with TRBJ2-3, with 11 bases that match TRBD2. The CDR3 length is 16 residues. V gave up 7 bases and J gave up 3 bases; unmatched junction bases: 10. CDR1 and CDR2 from the germline V gene are SGDLS and YYNGEE. Written as DNA, the CDR3 is TGTGCCAGCGGGCGTGATGCTAGCGGGGGGACAGATACGCAGTATTTT. This translates into CASGRDASGGTDTQYF.

In its sample, this clonotype was seen many times. The J gene is TRBJ2-2, the V gene TRBV9; tentative D call: TRBD2 (7 bases). V lost 7 bases and J lost 4, with 17 bases in between. CDR1 is SGDLS, CDR2 YYNGEE, per germline. This CDR3 has 15 amino acids. CDR3 nucleotide sequence: TGTGCCAGCGCCGGGGCGGGGGCCCTCACCGGGGAGCTGTTTTTT. It yields the protein CASAGAGALTGELFF.

The sample holds many counts of this clonotype. This chain joins TRBV9 and TRBJ2-7, with 9 bases identical to TRBD1. Germline-derived CDR1 and CDR2 are SGDLS and YYNGEE. The CDR3 covers 15 residues. V shed 4 bases and J 1 base; nucleotides not matched to a gene: 6. CDR3 in DNA: TGTGCCAGCAGCCCAGGGACAGGGTTATCCTACGAGCAGTACTTC. This gives the protein CASSPGTGLSYEQYF.

This clonotype has a count of ten or more. This sequence joins TRBV9 and TRBJ2-7; no reliable D call. The V gene's germline CDR1 is SGDLS and CDR2 YYNGEE. This CDR3 has 13 residues. Trimming cost V 0 bases and J 2 bases, with 6 bases left between them. CDR3 DNA sequence: TGTGCCAGCAGCGTAGACAGCCCCTACGAGCAGTACTTC. Amino acids: CASSVDSPYEQYF.

This clonotype was seen ten or more times. The chain combines TRBV9 with TRBJ1-4, with no clear D. This CDR3 region has 14 residues. Trimming took 4 bases from V and 5 from J, leaving 12 bases between them. Looked up from germline, CDR1 is SGDLS and CDR2 is YYNGEE. The CDR3 loop is CASSRTPQNEKLFF. CDR3 bases: TGTGCCAGCAGCAGGACTCCACAGAATGAAAAACTGTTTTTT. The full variable domain, in which reference TRBV9 and TRBJ1-4 provide the parts outside the CDR3, is DSGVTQTPKHLITATGQRVTLRCSPRSGDLSVYWYQQSLDQGLQFLIQYYNGEERAKGNILERFSAQQFPDLHSELNLSSLELGDSALYFCASSRTPQNEKLFFGSGTQLSVL.

This clonotype was detected only a few times. The chain links TRBV9 to TRBJ2-3, with 8 bases fitting TRBD1. J gave up 0 bases and V 3 bases, and 6 bases lay outside the gene matches. CDR1 is SGDLS, CDR2 YYNGEE, per germline. This CDR3 comprises 16 residues. CDR3 DNA: TGTGCCAGCAGCGCCAGACAGGGGATAAGCACAGATACGCAGTATTTT. As protein: CASSARQGISTDTQYF. Together with reference TRBV9 and TRBJ2-3, the CDR3 gives the full variable domain: DSGVTQTPKHLITATGQRVTLRCSPRSGDLSVYWYQQSLDQGLQFLIQYYNGEERAKGNILERFSAQQFPDLHSELNLSSLELGDSALYFCASSARQGISTDTQYFGPGTRLTVL.

This clonotype was picked up many times. The chain employs TRBV9 and TRBJ2-1; a possible D gene is TRBD2 (6 bases). Per germline, CDR1 SGDLS and CDR2 YYNGEE. The CDR3 has 15 residues. V gave up 1 base and J gave up 5 bases, with 13 bases separating them. CDR3 sequence reads: CASSVRGLGNNEQFF. Written as DNA, the CDR3 is TGTGCCAGCAGCGTACGGGGACTCGGAAACAATGAGCAGTTCTTC.

The sample holds many counts of this clonotype. The chain joins TRBV9 to TRBJ1-6, with TRBD1 as a possible D gene (6 bases). CDR1 and CDR2 from the germline V gene are SGDLS and YYNGEE. The V and J ends lost 3 bases and 9 bases respectively, with 25 bases between them. The CDR3 totals 18 residues. The CDR3 spells CASSAQGKASFGFSPLHF. CDR3 coding DNA: TGTGCCAGCAGCGCACAGGGAAAAGCTTCGTTTGGTTTTTCACCCCTCCACTTT.

This clonotype was counted many times. The rearrangement joins TRBV9 to TRBJ2-7; 12 bases agree with TRBD1. CDR1 SGDLS and CDR2 YYNGEE come from the germline V gene. The CDR3 totals 14 residues. V lost 3 bases and J lost 6; bases outside the gene matches: 4. CDR3 nucleotides: TGTGCCAGCAGCGCCGGGACAGGGGGCATCGAGCAGTACTTC. Translation gives CASSAGTGGIEQYF.

This clonotype came up many times. The chain links TRBV9 to TRBJ2-3; D is unclear. The V end lost 0 bases, the J end lost 5 bases, and 10 bases lay between the germline ends. CDR1 is SGDLS and CDR2 is YYNGEE in the germline V gene. This CDR3 is 14 amino acids long. For the CDR3, the DNA is TGTGCCAGCAGCGTAGCCCCGGACGTAGATACGCAGTATTTT. Encoded protein: CASSVAPDVDTQYF.

This clonotype was seen many times. This sequence joins TRBV9 and TRBJ2-7; D is perhaps TRBD1 (5 bases). The CDR3 covers 15 residues. V dropped 0 bases and J dropped 3 bases, with 13 bases sitting between them. Germline CDR1 and CDR2: SGDLS and YYNGEE. CDR3 protein: CASSVGQGSHYEQYF. The CDR3 coding sequence is TGTGCCAGCAGCGTAGGTCAGGGTTCCCACTACGAGCAGTACTTC. Filled out from reference TRBV9 and TRBJ2-7, the complete variable domain reads DSGVTQTPKHLITATGQRVTLRCSPRSGDLSVYWYQQSLDQGLQFLIQYYNGEERAKGNILERFSAQQFPDLHSELNLSSLELGDSALYFCASSVGQGSHYEQYFGPGTRLTVT.

This clonotype has a count of ten or more. The CDR3 coding sequence is TGTGCCAGCAGCGTAGGTCTACTCCCGGGGTATGGCTACACCTTC. Its translation: CASSVGLLPGYGYTF. The chain joins TRBV9 to TRBJ1-2; D is undetermined. The germline V gene encodes CDR1 SGDLS and CDR2 YYNGEE. The CDR3 spans 15 residues. The germline V and J ends were trimmed by 0 bases and 5 bases, with 14 bases remaining between them.

The chain has TRBV9 and TRBJ2-3; D unresolved. Germline lookup yields CDR1 SGDLS and CDR2 YYNGEE. Trimming left V 4 bases short and J 5 bases short, with 11 bases between. The CDR3 consists of 13 residues. In DNA form, the CDR3 reads TGTGCCAGCAGCCCACAGCAAGGAGATACGCAGTATTTT. Its protein product is CASSPQQGDTQYF.

This clonotype has a count of ten or more. This chain links TRBV9 with TRBJ2-7, with D tentatively TRBD2 (5 bases). Germline loops: CDR1 SGDLS, CDR2 YYNGEE. This CDR3 is 15 amino acids long. The V and J ends lost 3 bases and 2 bases respectively, with 15 bases between them. The CDR3 loop is CASSASPSGAYEQYF. The CDR3 region has the DNA TGTGCCAGCAGCGCCTCCCCCAGCGGAGCCTACGAGCAGTACTTC.

This clonotype was recorded many times. The CDR3 DNA reads as TGTGCCAGCAGCGTAGCCGGGACTGGAAACACCATATATTTT. Amino acid sequence: CASSVAGTGNTIYF. The rearrangement links TRBV9 to TRBJ1-3; D is unresolved. This CDR3 is built from 14 residues. V was cut by 0 bases and J by 2 bases, with 6 bases left in between. Germline V gene lookup returns CDR1 SGDLS and CDR2 YYNGEE.

This clonotype occurred many times. The CDR3 DNA is TGTGCCAACCGGGGCTTAGGGGAAGCTTTCTTT. Its protein is CANRGLGEAFF. The rearrangement links TRBV9 to TRBJ1-1; maybe TRBD1 (5 bases). The length of the CDR3 is 11 residues. Trimming shortened V by 9 bases and J by 8 bases, and 14 bases separated the two germline ends. CDR1 is SGDLS, CDR2 YYNGEE, per germline.

This clonotype appeared a few times. The J gene is TRBJ2-1, the V gene TRBV12-1. TRBV12-1 counts as a pseudogene. CDR3 length equals 15 residues. The CDR3 DNA follows: TGTGCCAGCAGCCCCTTTTACGGTTTGGAGAATGAGCAGTTCTTC. Amino acid sequence: CASSPFYGLENEQFF.

This clonotype was found many times. The J gene is TRBJ2-7, the V gene TRBV9; D call uncertain. The V end was cut by 0 bases, the J end by 2 bases, with 15 bases between. The CDR3 length is 16 residues. Germline-derived CDR1 and CDR2 are SGDLS and YYNGEE. The CDR3 DNA is TGTGCCAGCAGCGTAGCGCGTGGCGGACGGACCTACGAGCAGTACTTC. Translating it yields CASSVARGGRTYEQYF.

The chain links TRBV9 to TRBJ1-4; 9 nucleotides match TRBD1. The CDR3 totals 14 residues. V lost 4 bases to trimming and J lost 7 bases; unmatched junction nucleotides: 5. Germline V lookup: CDR1 SGDLS, CDR2 YYNGEE. The CDR3 DNA reads as TGTGCCAGCAGCCGGGGACAGGGTCTTGAAAAACTGTTTTTT. Translated, it gives CASSRGQGLEKLFF. Supplemented by reference TRBV9 and TRBJ1-4, the full variable domain reads DSGVTQTPKHLITATGQRVTLRCSPRSGDLSVYWYQQSLDQGLQFLIQYYNGEERAKGNILERFSAQQFPDLHSELNLSSLELGDSALYFCASSRGQGLEKLFFGSGTQLSVL.

The chain carries TRBV9 and TRBJ2-3; 10 bases are a match to TRBD2. CDR1 SGDLS and CDR2 YYNGEE come from the germline V gene. The CDR3 is 16 amino acids. V shed 4 bases, J shed 1 base, and the junction held 6 bases outside the gene matches. CDR3: CASSPIGTSGTDTQYF. Written as DNA, the CDR3 is TGTGCCAGCAGCCCCATTGGGACTAGCGGCACAGATACGCAGTATTTT.

The V gene is TRBV9, the J gene TRBJ2-1; 16 nucleotides agree with TRBD2. The CDR3 has 16 amino acids. The germline gives CDR1 SGDLS, CDR2 YYNGEE. J gave up 9 bases and V 3 bases, and 6 bases lay outside the gene matches. The chain's CDR3 is CASSGPGTSGGGEQFF. The DNA of the CDR3 is TGTGCCAGCAGCGGCCCCGGGACTAGCGGGGGGGGTGAGCAGTTCTTC.

This clonotype was counted at least ten times. V and J are TRBV9 and TRBJ2-5; D may be TRBD1 or TRBD2 (7 bases each). V lost 3 bases to trimming and J lost 4 bases, with 10 bases between them. The germline V gene encodes CDR1 SGDLS and CDR2 YYNGEE. There are 13 residues in the CDR3. CDR3 residues: CASSARGGETQYF. The CDR3 DNA follows: TGTGCCAGCAGCGCCAGGGGGGGAGAGACCCAGTACTTC.